This entry is about one T cell receptor (beta chain). Its specificity is unknown. TEMRA cells were FACS-enriched, unlike CD8+ and CD4+ T cells, which were negatively isolated. Random hexamers were used to reverse transcribe the RNA input (about 0.45 to 1 ug). Using its own MiXCR run on the immunoSEQ multiplex PCR reads, TCRdb lists one record per CDR3 protein. The repertoire holds 250,000 to 300,000 distinct CDR3 sequences, over 75% seen once, with about 0.17% in the top ten. The entry originates in a study of CD8 T cells in Susac syndrome. General observations from the study: A relatively small number of individuals underwent TCR sequencing and HLA analysis.

Sequencing input: CD8+ T cells from PBMCs. The clonotype was recovered from a human donor with multiple sclerosis.

The CDR3: CAWRGLADNEQFF. For the CDR3, the DNA is TGTGCCTGGAGGGGACTAGCGGACAATGAGCAGTTCTTC. The genes are TRBV30 and TRBJ2-1, with TRBD2 matching 11 bases. V was pared by 3 bases and J by 5 bases, with 0 bases of the junction left unmatched. The germline V gene encodes CDR1 GTSNPN and CDR2 SVGIG (reference sequence). This CDR3 has 13 residues.